The 21 T cell receptor beta chains below come from one sample, sequenced in a study of blood T cell repertoires in COVID-19. The table came from immunoSEQ multiplex PCR; TCRdb's copy has only in-frame clones and leaves some out. The repertoire holds 150,000 to 200,000 clones, with 80% to 90% as singletons. Input material: peripheral blood. The origin of the receptors is a man between 60 and 70 years old with acute or convalescent COVID-19.

The CDR3 is CASSPGRQGYEQYF. CDR3 nucleotides: TGTGCCAGCTCACCGGGAAGACAGGGCTACGAGCAGTACTTC. J is TRBJ2-7 and V is TRBV18, with 7 nucleotides matching TRBD1. The V segment lost 3 bases and the J segment 3 bases; nucleotides outside the gene matches: 5. Germline CDR1 reads KGHSH; CDR2 reads LQKENI. This CDR3 has 14 residues.

The rearrangement links TRBV19 to TRBJ1-1; D call uncertain. Trimming shortened V by 5 bases and J by 1 base, and 11 bases separated the two germline ends. The CDR3 has 14 residues. Germline V gene data show CDR1 as LNHDA and CDR2 as SQIVND (reference sequence). The chain's CDR3 is CASSERKSNTEAFF. The DNA for the CDR3 is TGTGCCAGTAGTGAGCGGAAGTCGAACACTGAAGCTTTCTTT.

There are a few counts of this clone. The junction shows a germline mismatch at one end, possibly a read error. This sequence joins TRBV7-9 and TRBJ2-5; 10 bases line up with TRBD2. Germline assignment: CDR1 SEHNR and CDR2 FQNEAQ (reference sequence). CDR3 length equals 14 residues. In DNA, the CDR3 is TGTGCCAGCAGCCTAGCGGGAGATAGAGAGACCCAGTACTTC. Encoded protein: CASSLAGDRETQYF.

The rearrangement links TRBV2 to TRBJ2-7; 7 positions match TRBD2. V dropped 4 bases and J dropped 5; count of bases not matched to a gene: 11. The CDR3 spans 15 residues. Germline CDR1 and CDR2: SNHLY and FYNNEI. CDR3 region: CASSATRTSGNEQYF. DNA of the CDR3: TGTGCCAGCAGTGCAACTCGGACTAGTGGCAACGAGCAGTACTTC.

This chain links TRBV7-3 with TRBJ2-1; 11 bases agree with TRBD1. The junction had 9 bases not matched to a gene; V was cut back by 5 bases and J by 6 bases. Germline V CDR1 and CDR2: SGHTA, FQGTGA. This CDR3 region has 16 residues. The CDR3 loop reads CASSLGQGATFNEQFF. The CDR3 nucleotides are TGTGCCAGCAGCCTCGGACAGGGGGCAACGTTCAATGAGCAGTTCTTC.

The J gene is TRBJ2-3, the V gene TRBV30, with 11 bases matching TRBD2. CDR1 is GTSNPN, CDR2 SVGIG, per germline (reference sequence). V shed 3 bases and J 2 bases; nucleotides not matched to a gene: 7. This CDR3 has 16 residues. The CDR3 nucleotides read TGTGCCTGGAGCGTGGGGACTAGCGGACCCACAGATACGCAGTATTTT. Translating it yields CAWSVGTSGPTDTQYF. Supplemented by reference TRBV30 and TRBJ2-3, the full variable domain reads SQTIHQWPATLVQPVGSPLSLECTVEGTSNPNLYWYRQAAGRGLQLLFYSVGIGQISSEVPQNLSASRPQDRQFILSSKKLLLSDSGFYLCAWSVGTSGPTDTQYFGPGTRLTVL.

V gene TRBV5-4 combines with J gene TRBJ2-7, with D hard to call. The CDR3 is 15 amino acids. The ends were cut back, 0 bases at V and 4 bases at J, with 14 bases in the middle. Germline V gives CDR1 SGHNT, CDR2 YYREEE (reference sequence). The CDR3 bases are TGTGCCAGCAGCTTGGACGCGTCTATGAGGTACGAGCAGTACTTC. Protein product: CASSLDASMRYEQYF.

The J gene is TRBJ2-1, the V gene TRBV10-2; a weak D match, TRBD2 (5 bases). V lost 3 bases to trimming and J lost 8 bases, with 20 bases between them. CDR1 WSHSY and CDR2 SAAADI come from the germline V gene. This CDR3 region has 16 residues. The CDR3, as DNA: TGCGCCAGCAGTGATTCAGCGGTATGGGTCTGGGATGAGCAGTTCTTC. Protein product: CASSDSAVWVWDEQFF.

The rearrangement uses TRBV28 and TRBJ1-2, with D possibly being TRBD1 (5 bases). Germline CDR1 reads MDHEN; CDR2 reads SYDVKM. CDR3 length: 13 amino acids. V was clipped by 7 bases and J by 4 bases, with 13 bases between them. CDR3 DNA: TGTGCCAGCACCCAGACGGGGGTCTATGGCTACACCTTC. Encoded protein: CASTQTGVYGYTF.

V and J are TRBV14 and TRBJ1-2; 7 bases fit TRBD1. The trim removed 10 bases at V and 4 bases at J, leaving 15 bases unmatched. The CDR3 runs 15 residues. The germline gives CDR1 SGHDN, CDR2 FVKESK. In DNA form, the CDR3 reads TGTGCCACCTCCCGAGGGAGGACAGGAGTCTATGGCTACACCTTC. This gives the protein CATSRGRTGVYGYTF.

This clone was picked up a small number of times. This rearrangement joins TRBV28 to TRBJ1-2; a weak D match, TRBD1 (5 bases). Germline CDR1 MDHEN, CDR2 SYDVKM. CDR3 length equals 15 residues. The germline V and J ends were trimmed by 2 bases and 2 bases, with 12 bases remaining between them. The CDR3 region has the DNA TGTGCCAGCAGTTTAATGGGGCGGCGGAACTATGGCTACACCTTC. Translating gives CASSLMGRRNYGYTF.

V usage is TRBV5-1 and J usage is TRBJ2-7, with 9 bases identical to TRBD1. With V trimmed by 2 bases and J by 4 bases, 7 bases remained unmatched. This CDR3 region has 15 residues. Germline assignment: CDR1 SGHRS and CDR2 YFSETQ. The CDR3 loop reads CASSFMTGGSYEQYF. CDR3 nucleotides: TGCGCCAGCAGCTTCATGACAGGGGGATCTTACGAGCAGTACTTC. The whole variable domain, filled in from reference TRBV5-1 and TRBJ2-7, reads KAGVTQTPRYLIKTRGQQVTLSCSPISGHRSVSWYQQTPGQGLQFLFEYFSETQRNKGNFPGRFSGRQFSNSRSEMNVSTLELGDSALYLCASSFMTGGSYEQYFGPGTRLTVT.

This clone appeared a single time. The gene calls are TRBV5-4 and TRBJ1-2; TRBD1 matches at 8 bases. The CDR3 is 14 residues long. Trimming took 5 bases from V and 5 from J; bases not matched to a gene: 8. CDR1 and CDR2 from the germline V gene are SGHNT and YYREEE (reference sequence). This CDR3 is CASRHPRQGYGYTF. The CDR3 bases are TGTGCCAGCAGACACCCTAGACAGGGGTATGGCTACACCTTC.

This clone was seen more than once but under ten times. The V and J genes are TRBV28 and TRBJ2-6; 8 nucleotides align to TRBD1. The junction had 6 bases not matched to a gene; V was cut back by 5 bases and J by 0 bases. The CDR3 loop spans 17 amino acids. Looked up from germline, CDR1 is MDHEN and CDR2 is SYDVKM. CDR3 coding DNA: TGTGCCAGCAGTGACAGGGGTCTTCGCTCTGGGGCCAACGTCCTGACTTTC. Amino acid sequence: CASSDRGLRSGANVLTF.

This clone was detected many times. V and J are TRBV5-1 and TRBJ2-7; 7 bases are a match to TRBD1. The junction had 3 bases not matched to a gene; V was cut back by 0 bases and J by 0 bases. This CDR3 has 15 amino acids. Germline CDR1 is SGHRS and CDR2 is YFSETQ. The CDR3 nucleotides read TGCGCCAGCAGCTTGGGAGACAGGGTCTCCTACGAGCAGTACTTC. Protein sequence: CASSLGDRVSYEQYF.

This sequence joins TRBV2 and TRBJ1-1; TRBD1 might be the D (6 bases). This CDR3 is 14 amino acids long. Germline-derived CDR1 and CDR2 are SNHLY and FYNNEI. V lost 3 bases and J 0 bases, leaving 8 bases between the germline ends. CDR3 sequence: CASSEDSLNTEAFF. CDR3 nucleotide sequence: TGTGCCAGCAGTGAGGACAGCTTGAACACTGAAGCTTTCTTT. Full variable domain (remainder filled in from reference TRBV2 and TRBJ1-1): EPEVTQTPSHQVTQMGQEVILRCVPISNHLYFYWYRQILGQKVEFLVSFYNNEISEKSEIFDDQFSVERPDGSNFTLKIRSTKLEDSAMYFCASSEDSLNTEAFFGQGTRLTVV.

The chain recombines TRBV6-1 with TRBJ1-2, with 8 positions matching TRBD1. Germline-derived CDR1 and CDR2 are MNHNS and SASEGT. The V segment lost 3 bases and the J segment 3 bases; nucleotides outside the gene matches: 12. This CDR3 contains 17 residues. The chain's CDR3 is CASSDFGTGPRDYGYTF. The CDR3 bases are TGTGCCAGCAGTGACTTCGGGACAGGCCCGAGGGACTATGGCTACACCTTC.

CDR3 nucleotides: TGTGCCAGCAGTGAGCAGGGCCGGTCCTACGAGCAGTACTTC. This encodes CASSEQGRSYEQYF. This chain joins TRBV6-1 and TRBJ2-7; maybe TRBD1 (5 bases). Germline V gene data show CDR1 as MNHNS and CDR2 as SASEGT. CDR3 length: 14 residues. Between the trimmed V and J ends, which lost 3 bases and 1 base, there was a span of 10 bases.

This clone has only one observation. This chain joins TRBV5-1 and TRBJ1-5, with D unresolved. Germline CDR1 reads SGHRS; CDR2 reads YFSETQ. The CDR3 totals 13 residues. The V end was cut by 0 bases, the J end by 3 bases, with 4 bases between. The CDR3 region is CASSLDYNQPQHF. For the CDR3, the DNA is TGCGCCAGCAGCTTGGACTACAATCAGCCCCAGCATTTT.

The chain is built from TRBV24-1 and TRBJ2-5; the match to TRBD2 covers 12 bases. From germline, CDR1 is KGHDR and CDR2 SFDVKD. The CDR3 spans 16 residues. The V gene end was trimmed by 4 bases and the J gene end by 4 bases; junction bases not matched to a gene: 6. CDR3 loop: CATSDPTSGRLETQYF. CDR3 bases: TGTGCCACCAGTGACCCCACTAGCGGGAGGCTAGAGACCCAGTACTTC.

The V and J genes are TRBV9 and TRBJ1-3; no reliable D call. Germline CDR1 SGDLS, CDR2 YYNGEE. CDR3 length equals 16 residues. Trimming stripped 0 bases from V and 0 bases from J, with 10 bases between. The CDR3: CASSVGSQRSGNTIYF. Written as DNA, the CDR3 is TGTGCCAGCAGCGTAGGTAGTCAACGCTCTGGAAACACCATATATTTT. Full variable domain (rest looked up from reference TRBV9 and TRBJ1-3): DSGVTQTPKHLITATGQRVTLRCSPRSGDLSVYWYQQSLDQGLQFLIQYYNGEERAKGNILERFSAQQFPDLHSELNLSSLELGDSALYFCASSVGSQRSGNTIYFGEGSWLTVV.